The entry below gives a single TCR beta chain sequence along with its context. The antigen is not known. The table came from immunoSEQ multiplex PCR; TCRdb's copy has only in-frame clones and leaves some out. Of about 160,000 clones in the sample, roughly nine tenths were seen once. This sample stems from a study of T cell responses to AZD1222 COVID-19 vaccine. Overall study context: Whether given at about 4 or about 12 weeks, second doses were pooled. Study conclusions and caveats: Seropositive AZD1222 recipients at baseline numbered only five or six. Repertoires were obtained only post-peak T cell response. Two AZD1222 doses significantly raised spike-specific TCR breadth and depth over controls.

Sequenced material: peripheral blood, taken on day 0 of AZD1222 vaccination. The source is an adult in good health.

The chain's CDR3 is CASSPGLDQPYHQYF. In nucleotides, the CDR3 is TGTGCCAGCAGCCCGGGACTCGACCAACCATACCACCAGTACTTC. V is TRBV28 and J is TRBJ2-7; possible D gene TRBD2, 6 bases. The germline V gene has CDR1 MDHEN and CDR2 SYDVKM. V dropped 6 bases and J dropped 10 bases, with 25 bases sitting between them. The CDR3 extends over 15 amino acids.